One sample yielded the 18 T cell receptor beta chains listed below, sequenced in a study of CD8 T cells in Susac syndrome. After extraction with the RNeasy kit, about 0.45 to 1 ug of the RNA was reverse transcribed using random hexamers. MiXCR, applied by TCRdb to the immunoSEQ multiplex PCR reads, yields one record per CDR3 protein. Among some 180,000 distinct CDR3 sequences, approximately 94% were seen once, and the ten largest hold 0.085% to 0.13%. The specimen sequenced was CD4+ T cells from PBMCs. These receptors were obtained from a human donor in good health.

The rearrangement links TRBV20-1 to TRBJ2-1; 9 bases are a match to TRBD2. The junction had 6 bases not matched to a gene; V was cut back by 3 bases and J by 6 bases. Per germline, CDR1 DFQATT and CDR2 SNEGSKA (reference sequence). There are 14 residues in the CDR3. The CDR3 loop is CSASGLAGPNEQFF. In nucleotides, the CDR3 is TGCAGTGCTAGCGGCCTAGCGGGACCCAATGAGCAGTTCTTC.

The chain uses TRBV18 and TRBJ1-5, with a tentative D call TRBD1 (5 bases). This CDR3 has 14 residues. Germline values: CDR1 KGHSH, CDR2 LQKENI. Trimming removed 6 bases from V and 5 bases from J, with 14 bases in between. In nucleotides, the CDR3 is TGTGCCAGCTCCCTCCAGGGATCCGATCAGCCCCAGCATTTT. As protein: CASSLQGSDQPQHF.

DNA of the CDR3: TGTGCCAGCAGTGGAAGGACTAGCGGGGTCAATGAGCAGTTCTTC. Translated: CASSGRTSGVNEQFF. The chain is built from TRBV28 and TRBJ2-1; 12 bases are a match to TRBD2. J lost 6 bases, V lost 5 bases, and 5 bases had no gene match. CDR1 and CDR2 from the germline V gene are MDHEN and SYDVKM. The CDR3 spans 15 residues.

The chain uses TRBV14 and TRBJ2-7; weak D call: TRBD2 (5 bases). V was clipped by 8 bases and J by 0 bases, with 8 bases between them. The CDR3 consists of 12 residues. Germline V lookup: CDR1 SGHDN, CDR2 FVKESK. The CDR3 is CASVGSSYEQYF. The CDR3 nucleotides read TGTGCCAGCGTTGGGAGCTCCTACGAGCAGTACTTC.

V is TRBV6-1 and J is TRBJ2-1, with D uncertain. Trimming stripped 1 base from V and 0 bases from J, with 7 bases between. Germline V gene sequence: CDR1 MNHNS, CDR2 SASEGT. The CDR3 contains 15 residues. The CDR3 DNA is TGTGCCAGCAGTGAAGGAGGAAGCTCCTACAATGAGCAGTTCTTC. Translation: CASSEGGSSYNEQFF.

The V call is TRBV6-1, the J call TRBJ2-7; 9 nucleotides match TRBD1. Germline V gene lookup returns CDR1 MNHNS and CDR2 SASEGT. The CDR3 is 13 amino acids. Trimming cost V 10 bases and J 2 bases; bases outside gene matches: 6. Written as DNA, the CDR3 is TGTGCCACCGGGACAGGGACGACCTACGAGCAGTACTTC. Protein: CATGTGTTYEQYF.

This sequence joins TRBV20-1 and TRBJ2-1; TRBD2 might be the D (5 bases). Trimming took 8 bases from V and 4 from J, leaving 9 bases between them. CDR3 length equals 11 residues. Germline CDR1 DFQATT, CDR2 SNEGSKA (reference sequence). CDR3 nucleotide sequence: TGCAGTTGGACTCTTTACAATGAGCAGTTCTTC. This sequence encodes CSWTLYNEQFF.

This rearrangement joins TRBV7-2 to TRBJ2-7; no clear D gene. Germline values: CDR1 SGHTA, CDR2 FQGNSA. V was clipped by 4 bases and J by 4 bases, with 11 bases between them. The CDR3 spans 13 residues. This chain's CDR3 is CASSSNGLYEQYF. Written as DNA, the CDR3 is TGTGCCAGCAGCTCGAATGGGTTGTACGAGCAGTACTTC.

This clonotype was recorded only once. This chain joins TRBV3-1 and TRBJ2-3; unclear D gene. The CDR3 covers 14 residues. Trimming pared 0 bases from V and 6 bases from J, leaving 10 bases between. Germline-derived CDR1 and CDR2 are LGHDT and YNNKEL (reference sequence). CDR3 region: CASSQDRRIDTQYF. The CDR3 nucleotides read TGTGCCAGCAGCCAAGATCGACGCATTGATACGCAGTATTTT.

This rearrangement joins TRBV21-1 to TRBJ2-7; the DNA was not compared with TRBD2, the D call given in the table. TRBV21-1 is classified as a pseudogene. The CDR3 consists of 14 residues. The DNA for the CDR3 is TGTGCCAGCAGCAGTAGCGGGAGTGTCGACGAGCAGTACTTC. This translates into CASSSSGSVDEQYF.

V gene TRBV3-1 combines with J gene TRBJ2-7; D could derive from TRBD1 or TRBD2 (5 bases each). The germline V gene encodes CDR1 LGHDT and CDR2 YNNKEL (reference sequence). V was trimmed by 0 bases and J by 3 bases, leaving 15 bases between them. This CDR3 has 16 amino acids. Here the CDR3 reads CASSQDGRGFHYEQYF. CDR3 sequence (DNA): TGTGCCAGCAGCCAAGATGGACGGGGCTTTCACTACGAGCAGTACTTC.

The rearrangement joins TRBV20-1 to TRBJ2-7, with D maybe TRBD2 (6 bases). V lost 6 bases and J lost 2, with 14 bases in between. CDR1 and CDR2 from the germline V gene are DFQATT and SNEGSKA (reference sequence). The CDR3 covers 13 residues. DNA of the CDR3: TGCAGTGCCCAGCGGGCGCTAACCTACGAGCAGTACTTC. Residues: CSAQRALTYEQYF.

CDR3 DNA: TGCGCCAGCAGGGAGGGAGGGTCCACTGGGGCCAACGTCCTGACTTTC. It codes for CASREGGSTGANVLTF. The chain recombines TRBV5-1 with TRBJ2-6, with 7 bases fitting TRBD2. V lost 5 bases, J lost 2 bases, and 7 bases stayed unmatched. Germline CDR1 SGHRS, CDR2 YFSETQ. The CDR3 contains 16 residues.

Only a few counts were recorded for this clonotype. The chain employs TRBV18 and TRBJ2-7, with 11 nucleotides matching TRBD2. The CDR3 sequence is 14 residues long. From germline, CDR1 is KGHSH and CDR2 LQKENI. V was clipped by 3 bases and J by 4 bases; unmatched bases: 2. CDR3 residues: CASSPGLAAYEQYF. The CDR3 DNA sequence: TGTGCCAGCTCACCGGGACTAGCGGCTTACGAGCAGTACTTC.

The chain joins TRBV15 to TRBJ1-4, with D possibly matching TRBD1 (5 bases). Germline V gene sequence: CDR1 LNHNV, CDR2 YYDKDF (reference sequence). This CDR3 comprises 12 residues. V lost 8 bases to trimming and J lost 8 bases, with 12 bases between them. CDR3: CATSWGDEKLFF. CDR3 coding DNA: TGTGCCACCTCGTGGGGGGACGAAAAACTGTTTTTT.

This clonotype was found once. V and J are TRBV3-1 and TRBJ2-1, with 7 bases identical to TRBD2. After removal of 4 bases from V and 9 bases from J, the junction contained 9 bases not matched to a gene. The CDR3 covers 14 residues. CDR1 and CDR2 from the germline V gene are LGHDT and YNNKEL (reference sequence). The CDR3 coding sequence is TGTGCCAGCAGCCTGAGCGGGAACTCAGGTGAGCAGTTCTTC. Residues: CASSLSGNSGEQFF.

This chain uses TRBV6-4 with TRBJ2-3; 8 positions agree with TRBD2. In germline, CDR1 is MRHNA, CDR2 SNTAGT. The V segment lost 6 bases and the J segment 2 bases; nucleotides outside the gene matches: 7. The CDR3 totals 15 residues. CDR3 amino acids: CASSKLADHTDTQYF. The CDR3 bases are TGTGCCAGCAGCAAACTAGCGGACCACACAGATACGCAGTATTTT.

This chain uses TRBV27 with TRBJ2-5, with 9 bases matching TRBD1. V trimming: 5 bases; J trimming: 5 bases; junction bases outside the gene matches: 9. Germline lookup yields CDR1 MNHEY and CDR2 SMNVEV (reference sequence). The CDR3 is 15 amino acids. The CDR3 loop reads CASSPGQGSGETQYF. For the CDR3, the DNA is TGTGCCAGCAGTCCGGGACAGGGATCAGGGGAGACCCAGTACTTC.